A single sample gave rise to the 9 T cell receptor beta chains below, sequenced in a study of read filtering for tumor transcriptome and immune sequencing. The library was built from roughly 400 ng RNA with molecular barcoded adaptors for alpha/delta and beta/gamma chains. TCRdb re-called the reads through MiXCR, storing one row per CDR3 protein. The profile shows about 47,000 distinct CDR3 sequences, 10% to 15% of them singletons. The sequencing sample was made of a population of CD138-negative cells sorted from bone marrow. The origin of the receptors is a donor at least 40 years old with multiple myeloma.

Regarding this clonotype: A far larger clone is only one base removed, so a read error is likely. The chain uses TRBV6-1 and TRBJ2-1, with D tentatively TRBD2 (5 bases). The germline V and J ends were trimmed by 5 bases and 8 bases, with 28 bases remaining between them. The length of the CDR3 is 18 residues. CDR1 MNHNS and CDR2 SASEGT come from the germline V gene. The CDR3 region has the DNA TGTGCCAGCAGTTACTTGACTTCGGGTAGCGCATCGTCGGATGAGCAGTTCTTC. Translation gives CASSYLTSGSASSDEQFF.

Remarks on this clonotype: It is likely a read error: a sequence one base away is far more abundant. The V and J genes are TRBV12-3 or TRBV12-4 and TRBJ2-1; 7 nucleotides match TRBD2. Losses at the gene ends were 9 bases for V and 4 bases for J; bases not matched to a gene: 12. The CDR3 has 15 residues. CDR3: CARSLRTGGYNEQFF. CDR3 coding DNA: TGTGCCAGGAGCTTGAGGACGGGAGGTTACAATGAGCAGTTCTTC.

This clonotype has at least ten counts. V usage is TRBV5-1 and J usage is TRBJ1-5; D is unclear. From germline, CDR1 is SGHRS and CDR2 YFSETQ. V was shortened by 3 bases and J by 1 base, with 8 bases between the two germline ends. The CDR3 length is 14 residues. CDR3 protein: CASSSGDSNQPQHF. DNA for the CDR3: TGCGCCAGCAGCTCCGGAGACAGCAATCAGCCCCAGCATTTT.

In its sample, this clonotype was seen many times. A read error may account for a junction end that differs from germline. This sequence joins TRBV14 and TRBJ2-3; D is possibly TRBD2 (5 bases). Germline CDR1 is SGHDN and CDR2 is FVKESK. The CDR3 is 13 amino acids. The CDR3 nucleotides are TGTGCCAGCAGCCAAGCATTGGGAGATACGCAGTACTTT. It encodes CASSQALGDTQYF.

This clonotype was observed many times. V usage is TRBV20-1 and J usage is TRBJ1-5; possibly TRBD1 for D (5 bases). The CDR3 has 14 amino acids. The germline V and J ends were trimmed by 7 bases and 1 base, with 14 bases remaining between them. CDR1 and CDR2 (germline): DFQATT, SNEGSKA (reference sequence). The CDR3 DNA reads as TGCAGTGGGGTGCAGGGAATAAGCAATCAGCCCCAGCATTTT. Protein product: CSGVQGISNQPQHF.

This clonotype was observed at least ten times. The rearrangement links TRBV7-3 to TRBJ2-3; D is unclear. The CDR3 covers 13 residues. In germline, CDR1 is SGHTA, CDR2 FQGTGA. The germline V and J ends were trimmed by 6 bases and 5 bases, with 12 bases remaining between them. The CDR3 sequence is CASSPTPGDTQYF. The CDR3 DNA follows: TGTGCCAGCAGTCCAACTCCAGGAGATACGCAGTATTTT. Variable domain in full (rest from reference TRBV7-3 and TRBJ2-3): GAGVSQTPSNKVTEKGKYVELRCDPISGHTALYWYRQSLGQGPEFLIYFQGTGAADDSGLPNDRFFAVRPEGSVSTLKIQRTERGDSAVYLCASSPTPGDTQYFGPGTRLTVL.

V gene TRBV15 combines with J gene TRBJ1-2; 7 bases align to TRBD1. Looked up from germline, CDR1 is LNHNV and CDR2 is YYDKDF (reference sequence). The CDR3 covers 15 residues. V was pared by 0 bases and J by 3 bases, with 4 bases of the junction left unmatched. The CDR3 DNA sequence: TGTGCCACCAGCAGAGATAGCAGGGGGGACTATGGCTACACCTTC. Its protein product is CATSRDSRGDYGYTF.

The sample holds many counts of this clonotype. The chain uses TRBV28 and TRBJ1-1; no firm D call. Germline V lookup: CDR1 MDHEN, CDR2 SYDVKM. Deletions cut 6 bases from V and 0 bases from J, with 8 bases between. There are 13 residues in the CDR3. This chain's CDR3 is CASRPGMNTEAFF. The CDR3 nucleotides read TGTGCCAGCAGACCGGGGATGAACACTGAAGCTTTCTTT.

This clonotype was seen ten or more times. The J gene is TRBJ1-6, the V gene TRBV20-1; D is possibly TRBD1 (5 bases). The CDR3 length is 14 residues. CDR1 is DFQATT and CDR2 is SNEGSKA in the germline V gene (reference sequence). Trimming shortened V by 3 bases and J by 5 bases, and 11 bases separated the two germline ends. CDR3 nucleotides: TGCAGTGCTAGGGGGGGGATTAATAATTCACCCCTCCACTTT. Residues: CSARGGINNSPLHF.